The source of this TCR beta chain is a study of control samples from healthy donors and cancer patients. Sequencing was performed with immunoSEQ multiplex PCR; in TCRdb, only in-frame clones are kept and a portion is missing. The sample comprises some 71,000 clones, over 75% of which are singletons, and 2% to 2.5% rests with the top ten. This receptor was taken from a woman aged 45-65 years with head and neck cancer. Sequencing was carried out using PBMCs.

The CDR3 sequence is CASSPTTGLAGVLSEQYF. The CDR3 coding sequence is TGTGCCAGCAGCCCGACGACCGGACTAGCGGGGGTGTTGAGCGAGCAGTACTTC. This chain uses TRBV11-2 with TRBJ2-7, with 13 nucleotides matching TRBD2. Germline V gene data show CDR1 as SGHAT and CDR2 as FQNNGV. The CDR3 runs 18 residues. J was trimmed by 6 bases and V by 5 bases; bases with no gene match: 16.